This T cell receptor beta chain was identified in a study of T cells in Graves' hyperthyroidism and ophthalmopathy. Amplified TCR beta CDR3 regions derived from RNA transcripts. The HTBI primer set was used in a first-round RT-PCR of the TCR CDR3. TCRdb reprocessed the multiplex PCR reads with MiXCR, giving one entry per CDR3 protein. The sample lists 250,000 to 300,000 distinct CDR3 sequences, roughly 19% occurring once. Inclusion characteristics of ophthalmopathy patients comprised a Clinical Activity Score of at least 3, a NOSPECS grade of at least 4, and duration under 3 months. Uncontrolled infection, other autoimmune disease, pregnancy and lactation each barred patients from inclusion. This clonotype was recorded a few times. V gave up 2 bases and J gave up 3 bases; unmatched junction bases: 6. The CDR3 sequence is 15 residues long. Germline V CDR1 and CDR2: KGHSH, LQKENI.

This TCR was sampled from a man aged 45-65 years with Graves' ophthalmopathy. The chain has TRBV18 and TRBJ2-7; 8 bases line up with TRBD1. Sequences were obtained from blood. The CDR3 DNA sequence: TGTGCCAGCTCACCAACCGGGACAGGCAACTACGAGCAGTACTTC. Its translation is CASSPTGTGNYEQYF.